These 32 T cell receptor beta chains came from one sample sequenced in a study of blood T cells in healthy people across ages. For the second PCR, which ran for about 6 to 12 cycles, a sample-barcoded 5' primer and a J-beta primer mix were used. TCRdb redid the calling of the 5' RACE reads with MiXCR, one entry per CDR3 protein. The sample shows some 920,000 distinct CDR3 sequences, roughly half of them seen only once. Sequenced material: blood. These receptors all stem from a woman in her sixties or seventies in good health.

The chain couples TRBV20-1 to TRBJ2-1, with a possible D match to TRBD2 (6 bases). The CDR3 is 14 residues long. CDR1 DFQATT and CDR2 SNEGSKA come from the germline V gene (reference sequence). The V gene lost 0 bases and the J gene lost 7 bases, with 13 bases spanning the gap. The CDR3 DNA is TGCAGTGCTAGAGATCCGAGACTAGGGAATGAGCAGTTCTTC. Its protein product is CSARDPRLGNEQFF.

The chain employs TRBV2 and TRBJ1-4, with 12 positions matching TRBD1. This CDR3 spans 15 amino acids. V dropped 6 bases and J dropped 3; count of bases not matched to a gene: 2. Germline V gives CDR1 SNHLY, CDR2 FYNNEI. CDR3 DNA: TGTGCCAGCAGGGGACAGGGGGCCCCTAATGAAAAACTGTTTTTT. Encoded protein: CASRGQGAPNEKLFF.

This clonotype showed up just a few times. The chain has TRBV6-2 or TRBV6-3 and TRBJ2-7; D unclear. V gave up 0 bases and J gave up 6 bases, with 6 bases separating them. Germline CDR1 MNHEY, CDR2 SVGEGT. The CDR3 has 12 residues. The CDR3 is CASSYSKTEQYF. The DNA for the CDR3 is TGTGCCAGCAGTTACTCGAAGACCGAGCAGTACTTC.

The chain is built from TRBV28 and TRBJ2-7; D is perhaps TRBD1 (6 bases). Trimming shortened V by 3 bases and J by 3 bases, and 12 bases separated the two germline ends. The CDR3 consists of 14 residues. CDR1 and CDR2 (germline): MDHEN, SYDVKM. CDR3 in amino acids: CASSFLSGDYEQYF. The CDR3, as DNA: TGTGCCAGCAGTTTTTTGTCAGGGGACTACGAGCAGTACTTC.

J is TRBJ2-1 and V is TRBV3-1, with 8 bases lining up with TRBD2. Germline lookup yields CDR1 LGHDT and CDR2 YNNKEL (reference sequence). The CDR3 is 16 residues long. V shed 0 bases and J 5 bases; nucleotides not matched to a gene: 6. The CDR3 DNA sequence: TGTGCCAGCAGCCAAGATTCGGGACTAGGGAACAATGAGCAGTTCTTC. Encoded protein: CASSQDSGLGNNEQFF.

V is TRBV5-6 and J is TRBJ1-2; D gene uncertain. CDR3 length: 13 amino acids. Germline V gene sequence: CDR1 SGHDT, CDR2 YYEEEE. Trimming took off 2 bases at V and 6 bases at J, with 11 bases between the two ends. The CDR3 DNA reads as TGTGCCAGCAGCTTTGGGTTCTCCGATGGCTACACCTTC. This translates into CASSFGFSDGYTF.

The rearrangement uses TRBV6-1 and TRBJ2-1; no reliable D call. Germline V lookup: CDR1 MNHNS, CDR2 SASEGT. This CDR3 is 10 amino acids long. Trimming stripped 9 bases from V and 8 bases from J, with 8 bases between. The CDR3 loop reads CASEHYEQFF. The CDR3 bases are TGTGCCAGTGAGCACTATGAGCAGTTCTTC.

The chain couples TRBV25-1 to TRBJ1-2; D possibly corresponds to TRBD1 (6 bases). Germline CDR1 is MGHDK and CDR2 is SYGVNS. The V end lost 7 bases, the J end lost 8 bases, and 11 bases lay between the germline ends. The CDR3 runs to 11 residues. This chain's CDR3 is CASMAGEGYTF. The CDR3 DNA sequence: TGTGCCAGCATGGCAGGGGAAGGCTACACCTTC.

The chain uses TRBV20-1 and TRBJ2-5; the match to TRBD2 covers 10 bases. The end of the DNA is better explained by TRBJ2-7, so the J call may be wrong. Germline loops: CDR1 DFQATT, CDR2 SNEGSKA (reference sequence). This CDR3 comprises 15 residues. As DNA, the CDR3 is TGCAGTGCTAAGGTGCCAATAGCGGGAGGAGGCGAGCAGTACTTC. Residues: CSAKVPIAGGGEQYF.

The chain combines TRBV6-2 or TRBV6-3 with TRBJ2-7, with TRBD2 identical over 11 bases. With 7 bases clipped from V and 4 bases from J, the junction kept 6 bases outside the gene matches. The germline CDR1 and CDR2 sequences are MNHEY and SVGEGT. The length of the CDR3 is 14 residues. The DNA for the CDR3 is TGTGCCAGCATCCATAGCGGGAGGGAGTACGAGCAGTACTTC. It yields the protein CASIHSGREYEQYF.

The chain has TRBV28 and TRBJ1-6; D is perhaps TRBD1 (5 bases). Germline CDR1 and CDR2: MDHEN and SYDVKM. Trimming cost V 7 bases and J 8 bases, with 15 bases left between them. The CDR3 spans 14 residues. The CDR3 nucleotides read TGTGCCAGCATTAGGGGTATGGGCTATTCACCCCTCCACTTT. Its translation: CASIRGMGYSPLHF.

This clonotype was found a few times. V is TRBV15 and J is TRBJ2-1; 12 nucleotides line up with TRBD2. This CDR3 region has 18 residues. Trimming took 3 bases from V and 6 from J; bases not matched to a gene: 12. Looked up from germline, CDR1 is LNHNV and CDR2 is YYDKDF (reference sequence). The CDR3 region is CATSRRTSGNPSGNEQFF. The CDR3 DNA reads as TGTGCCACCAGCAGGCGGACTAGCGGGAACCCAAGTGGCAATGAGCAGTTCTTC.

This clonotype was counted only a few times. This chain uses TRBV4-2 with TRBJ2-3; 8 bases align to TRBD2. Looked up from germline, CDR1 is LGHNA and CDR2 is YNFKEQ. With 1 base clipped from V and 4 bases from J, the junction kept 7 bases outside the gene matches. The CDR3 is 16 amino acids. The CDR3 coding sequence is TGTGCCAGCAGCCAAGTCCAGCGGGAGTTCTCAGATACGCAGTATTTT. This encodes CASSQVQREFSDTQYF.

J is TRBJ2-7 and V is TRBV20-1, with 9 bases fitting TRBD2. Germline loops: CDR1 DFQATT, CDR2 SNEGSKA (reference sequence). The CDR3 runs 13 residues. With 1 base clipped from V and 4 bases from J, the junction kept 2 bases outside the gene matches. As DNA, the CDR3 is TGCAGTGCTAGAGCTAGCGGGATTTACGAGCAGTACTTC. This gives the protein CSARASGIYEQYF.

The chain has TRBV15 and TRBJ2-7; D may correspond to TRBD1 or TRBD2 (5 bases each). CDR3 length: 15 amino acids. Germline lookup yields CDR1 LNHNV and CDR2 YYDKDF (reference sequence). Between the trimmed V and J ends, which lost 0 bases and 1 base, there was a span of 10 bases. This chain's CDR3 is CATSRDGRQSYEQYF. The CDR3 DNA is TGTGCCACCAGCAGAGATGGGAGACAGTCCTACGAGCAGTACTTC.

This clonotype was counted only a few times. The V gene is TRBV12-3 or TRBV12-4, the J gene TRBJ2-4; 7 bases are a match to TRBD2. The CDR3 contains 14 residues. V lost 7 bases, J lost 8 bases, and 11 bases stayed unmatched. The CDR3 protein is CASTLGGKYDIQYF. CDR3 coding DNA: TGTGCCAGCACCCTCGGGGGGAAATACGACATTCAGTACTTC.

The chain couples TRBV25-1 to TRBJ1-2, with D hard to call. Trimming took off 4 bases at V and 7 bases at J, with 13 bases between the two ends. Germline V gene lookup returns CDR1 MGHDK and CDR2 SYGVNS. This CDR3 comprises 13 residues. CDR3 sequence (DNA): TGTGCCAGCAGTGCAACCGGTACGGGTGGCTACACCTTC. This translates into CASSATGTGGYTF.

This clonotype occurred a few times. The V call is TRBV7-2, the J call TRBJ2-1; 10 bases are a match to TRBD2. There are 16 residues in the CDR3. The junction had 4 bases not matched to a gene; V was cut back by 2 bases and J by 3 bases. Germline values: CDR1 SGHTA, CDR2 FQGNSA. CDR3 sequence (DNA): TGTGCCAGCAGCTTATTGGGGACTAGCGTCTACAATGAGCAGTTCTTC. It encodes CASSLLGTSVYNEQFF.

This chain connects TRBV27 to TRBJ1-6; D unclear. The germline V gene has CDR1 MNHEY and CDR2 SMNVEV (reference sequence). The V end was cut by 8 bases, the J end by 14 bases, with 13 bases between. This CDR3 region has 11 residues. CDR3 loop: CASSSGLTLHF. For the CDR3, the DNA is TGTGCCAGCTCGTCCGGCCTTACCCTCCACTTT.

The J gene is TRBJ2-3, the V gene TRBV27; 7 nucleotides line up with TRBD1. Germline loops: CDR1 MNHEY, CDR2 SMNVEV (reference sequence). The CDR3 runs to 14 residues. The trim removed 6 bases at V and 2 bases at J, leaving 5 bases unmatched. CDR3 sequence: CASRSTGTTDTQYF. The CDR3 nucleotides are TGTGCCAGCAGATCGACAGGGACCACAGATACGCAGTATTTT.

J is TRBJ1-6 and V is TRBV12-5; D gene uncertain. Trimming took off 9 bases at V and 7 bases at J, with 13 bases between the two ends. Germline CDR1 and CDR2: LGHNT and FRNRAP. This CDR3 has 13 amino acids. CDR3 loop: CASSTGWNSPLHF. The CDR3 DNA sequence: TGTGCTAGCTCCACGGGCTGGAATTCACCCCTCCACTTT.

V is TRBV29-1 and J is TRBJ2-5, with D perhaps assigned TRBD1 or TRBD2 (5 bases each). The V and J ends lost 1 base and 12 bases respectively, with 12 bases between them. Germline V gene lookup returns CDR1 SQVTM and CDR2 ANQGSEA. The CDR3 consists of 11 residues. CDR3 in DNA: TGCAGCGTTGAAGTTTGGGGGACGGAGTACTTC. Translating it yields CSVEVWGTEYF.

The chain combines TRBV30 with TRBJ2-7, with a tentative D call TRBD1 (6 bases). The germline V gene has CDR1 GTSNPN and CDR2 SVGIG (reference sequence). The CDR3 runs 14 residues. V lost 5 bases to trimming and J lost 1 base, with 15 bases between them. The CDR3 region is CAWSGVIRSYEQYF. The CDR3 DNA reads TGTGCCTGGTCAGGGGTCATCAGGTCCTACGAGCAGTACTTC.

The genes are TRBV19 and TRBJ2-1; a weak D match, TRBD2 (5 bases). The length of the CDR3 is 14 residues. The V and J ends lost 3 bases and 7 bases respectively, with 13 bases between them. CDR1 and CDR2 from the germline V gene are LNHDA and SQIVND (reference sequence). The CDR3: CASSIALAANEQFF. The DNA for the CDR3 is TGTGCCAGTAGTATCGCGCTAGCAGCAAATGAGCAGTTCTTC.

This clonotype appeared a single time. The chain carries TRBV20-1 and TRBJ2-1; TRBD2 agrees at 12 bases. The CDR3 covers 15 residues. The germline V gene encodes CDR1 DFQATT and CDR2 SNEGSKA (reference sequence). The ends lost 0 bases at V and 8 bases at J; junction bases unmatched: 5. The CDR3: CSARDPGLAGDEQFF. CDR3 nucleotide sequence: TGCAGTGCTAGAGATCCGGGACTAGCGGGCGATGAGCAGTTCTTC.

This clonotype was observed once. The chain joins TRBV6-5 to TRBJ1-1; TRBD1 is a possible D gene (6 bases). Trimming removed 7 bases from V and 6 bases from J, with 15 bases in between. Germline V CDR1 and CDR2: MNHEY, SVGAGI. The CDR3 is 13 residues long. The CDR3 DNA reads as TGTGCCAGCAAGGTGGGGGGCCTCTCTGAAGCTTTCTTT. Translation gives CASKVGGLSEAFF.

Concerning this clonotype itself: Germline and junction disagree at one end, which may indicate a read error. CDR3 amino acids: CAGSRTSGRTSEQYF. The CDR3 DNA is TGTGCCGGCAGTAGGACTAGCGGGAGGACATCCGAGCAGTACTTC. The chain couples TRBV12-3 or TRBV12-4 to TRBJ2-7; 14 nucleotides agree with TRBD2. CDR3 length: 15 amino acids.

The rearrangement joins TRBV27 to TRBJ2-1; 10 nucleotides agree with TRBD2. The DNA end favors TRBJ2-7, so the J call may be wrong. CDR3 length: 15 amino acids. From germline, CDR1 is MNHEY and CDR2 SMNVEV (reference sequence). The CDR3 reads CASSRLTSGLYEQYF. CDR3 DNA: TGTGCCAGCAGCCGTTTGACTAGCGGGCTTTACGAGCAGTACTTC.

This clonotype appeared many times. This sequence joins TRBV20-1 and TRBJ2-5; 7 nucleotides agree with TRBD1. The CDR3 loop spans 13 amino acids. The germline V gene has CDR1 DFQATT and CDR2 SNEGSKA (reference sequence). V trimming: 6 bases; J trimming: 11 bases; junction bases outside the gene matches: 15. CDR3 loop: CSAAKGQSGAQYF. CDR3 bases: TGCAGTGCAGCCAAGGGACAGTCGGGTGCGCAGTACTTC.

The chain carries TRBV7-9 and TRBJ2-3, with no clear D. In germline, CDR1 is SEHNR, CDR2 FQNEAQ (reference sequence). The CDR3 has 16 amino acids. V was clipped by 4 bases and J by 2 bases, with 16 bases between them. The CDR3 bases are TGTGCCAGCAGCTACCACGTTAGGCGGAACACAGATACGCAGTATTTT. It codes for CASSYHVRRNTDTQYF.

V usage is TRBV12-3 or TRBV12-4 and J usage is TRBJ2-1; 12 bases align to TRBD2. V shed 6 bases, J shed 3 bases, and the junction held 6 bases outside the gene matches. The CDR3 runs 16 residues. CDR3 sequence: CASRLAGGPSYNEQFF. The CDR3 DNA reads TGTGCCAGCAGGCTAGCGGGAGGGCCTAGCTACAATGAGCAGTTCTTC.

This sequence joins TRBV20-1 and TRBJ2-4; D is uncertain. The end of the DNA fits TRBJ2-7 better, so the J call may be wrong. The CDR3 is 11 residues long. Germline V gives CDR1 DFQATT, CDR2 SNEGSKA (reference sequence). CDR3 region: CSVDLSYEQYF. In DNA form, the CDR3 reads TGCAGTGTTGACTTGTCCTACGAGCAGTACTTC.